This T cell receptor (beta chain) was obtained from a study of shared clonotypes between healthy human individuals (TCRdb year 2020). The study in broad terms: The cohort comprised a couple of women and three men aged 18 to 49 years. Leukapheresis yielded between about 0.85 and 10 billion PBMCs per donor. Different laboratories and diverse techniques were used to prepare libraries and sequence TCR repertoires, to increase sequencing depth and limit assay-specific biases. Blood TCR repertoires of roughly 5 healthy adults were deeply sequenced to estimate repertoire size and the extent of clonotype sharing between individuals. Per donor, three plates each were used for CD4 naive and CD4 memory, two for CD8 naive, and one for CD8 memory. Broader findings and caveats from the paper: Clonotypes shared by all four sorted-subset donors showed higher generation probabilities than non-shared clonotypes. Incomplete sequencing was indicated by rarefaction of sorted-subset datasets, despite the large sequencing depth. Approximately 5% of naive CD4, 3.5% of naive CD8, roughly 2.4% of memory CD4, and about 0.4% of memory CD8 clonotypes were shared across several donors. Naive subsets generally had larger estimated clonotype richness than memory subsets. Based on pairwise subsampling, the degree of clonotype sharing among donors was expected to be affected by sequencing depth. Because the study included a small number of donors, the genetic and exposure-history diversity represented was limited. Sampling was restricted to blood, and TCR repertoires in tissues likely differ from the TCR repertoires found in blood.

Ends trimmed: V by 5 bases, J by 0 bases; bases unmatched to a gene: 2. The CDR3 has 15 amino acids, counting the end cysteine and phenylalanine. CDR3 DNA only is kept here, 45 bases in frame from base 1. For CDR1 and CDR2, the germline V gene lists SNHLY and FYNNEI. Concerning this clone itself: Its antigen remains undetermined. No per-base quality is available; no much larger clone lies one base away.

TCR CDR3 regions were amplified from genomic DNA by multiplex PCR using the deep immunoSEQ assay. Genomic DNA extracted from each cell subset was distributed evenly over all wells of several immunoSEQ 96-well plates, and each plate served as one replicate. For sorted subsets, around 200 ng genomic DNA, equal to approximately 30,000 T cell genomes, was loaded into each replicate PCR. Purified libraries were measured with a Qubit 3.0 fluorometer, size-checked on a Bioanalyzer 2100, and measured again with the KAPA Library Quantification kit. A separate single-read 150-cycle Illumina NextSeq 550 flow cell was used to sequence each immunoSEQ 96-well plate. The study's processing was this. Because the immunoSEQ output held only junctional sequences and lacked quality scores, the filtering could not match the filtering applied to full-length reads. To assign V/J genes and CDR3, sequences were annotated using PyIR, a Python wrapper for IgBLAST v1.9, with IMGT germline references. Reads with weak V/J assignments (E-value above 1e-6), missing CDR3, stop codons, out-of-frame junctions, or ambiguous translated residues were removed. V3J clonotypes were defined as sequences sharing the same inferred V gene, J gene, and CDR3 amino acid sequence. Percentage overlap between repertoires was computed as shared unique clonotypes divided by the size of the smaller repertoire. RTK rarefaction, the Chao1 estimator, and Recon v2.1 estimates of unobserved clonotypes were used to assess repertoire richness. OLGA was used to compute generation probabilities for all TCRbeta clonotypes that the gDNA method yielded from a handful of donors. Not all clones reach the TCRdb copy of this immuneACCESS table, which keeps in-frame sequences only. Checked studies attribute under half of the gap to unresolved V genes and leave the rest unexplained. V and J calls and clone size are as listed in that table; D and trimming were resolved from the DNA. The sample contains about 610,000 clones, around 97% of them found a single time. The ten largest clones represent roughly 0.055% of the sample.

Donors were healthy HIV-negative adults with no recently reported acute infections or vaccinations. Every donor was a Caucasian adult living in Nashville, Tennessee, USA. CD4+ T cells were enriched by magnetic negative selection, after which naive cells were positively selected on CD45RA and the negative fraction was taken as the memory subset. Blood was obtained by leukapheresis, after which PBMCs were separated by Ficoll-Histopaque density gradient centrifugation and cryopreserved in liquid nitrogen vapor phase. Analytical flow cytometry was used to check the purity and quantity of every magnetically sorted T cell population. Genomic DNA was isolated from every sorted fraction and measured by UV absorbance on a Nanodrop 2000c.

Material for sequencing was naive CD4+ T cells sorted from blood. What this sample's cell subset or site label stands for: CD45RA+ positively selected. This chain is built from TRBV2 and TRBJ2-3, with TRBD2 identical over 10 junction bases. This TCR derives from a woman between 25 and 40 years old in good health. The nucleotides read TGTGCCAGCAGTCAGACTAGCGGGAGCACAGATACGCAGTATTTT. It encodes CASSQTSGSTDTQYF.